The 27 T cell receptor beta chains listed next were all sequenced from one sample in a study of molecular identifiers for immune sequencing clone quantification listed by TCRdb under 2018. Libraries were made using PCR. Sequencing was carried out with a NextSeq 500. TCRdb reanalyzed the raw reads on its own, using fastp at Q25 for trimming and MiXCR for clone calling, and kept in-frame beta chains. Each CDR3 protein gets just one entry, which takes the most common genes and DNA from the rows behind it. This sample lists fewer than 350,000 distinct CDR3 sequences; about a quarter were detected once. Of the sample, 0.74% is held by the ten largest clones. Sequences were obtained from naive CD8+ T cells from blood, with Jurkat cell RNA spiked in. This sample's cell subset or site label indicates: FACS-sorted CD8+CD4-CCR7+CD45RA+ naive T cells. The receptors derive from a human donor in good health. Some libraries in this study had Jurkat cell RNA spiked in.

At least ten counts were recorded for this clonotype. The J gene is TRBJ2-7, the V gene TRBV29-1, with D perhaps TRBD1 or TRBD2 (5 bases each). This CDR3 has 12 amino acids. CDR1 and CDR2 from the germline V gene are SQVTM and ANQGSEA. Trimming removed 1 base at V and 7 bases at J, with 11 bases between. This chain's CDR3 is CSVEGDGGEQYF. CDR3 sequence (DNA): TGCAGCGTTGAAGGGGACGGCGGGGAGCAGTACTTC.

The chain has TRBV4-3 and TRBJ2-6; the match to TRBD1 covers 10 bases. The CDR3 is 20 amino acids. Germline trimming cut 2 bases from V and 0 bases from J; bases unmatched to any gene: 10. Germline V gene data show CDR1 as LGHNA and CDR2 as YSLEER. The CDR3 loop reads CASSQLTGTGAFSGANVLTF. CDR3 nucleotide sequence: TGCGCCAGCAGCCAACTCACCGGGACAGGGGCCTTCTCTGGGGCCAACGTCCTGACTTTC.

The chain employs TRBV28 and TRBJ2-3, with D hard to call. With 8 bases removed from V and 0 bases from J, the gap between germline ends came to 12 bases. Per germline, CDR1 MDHEN and CDR2 SYDVKM. This CDR3 comprises 14 residues. CDR3 bases: TGTGCCAGCCGCCGGTTTGGGAGCACAGATACGCAGTATTTT. This translates into CASRRFGSTDTQYF.

Note on this clonotype: Given a much more abundant clone one base away, this may be a read error. This chain joins TRBV7-2 and TRBJ2-3, with D perhaps matching TRBD1 or TRBD2 (5 bases each). The CDR3 length is 15 residues. Between the trimmed V and J ends, which lost 3 bases and 3 bases, there was a span of 13 bases. Per the germline V gene, CDR1 is SGHTA and CDR2 is FQGNSA. The CDR3 protein is CASSFWGRVTDTQYF. CDR3 DNA: TGTGCCAGCAGCTTTTGGGGACGAGTGACAGATACGCAGTATTTT.

This clonotype was detected ten times or more. The V call is TRBV5-1, the J call TRBJ2-7, with D unclear. CDR1 and CDR2 from the germline V gene are SGHRS and YFSETQ. CDR3 length: 12 amino acids. The V gene lost 0 bases and the J gene lost 5 bases, with 6 bases spanning the gap. CDR3 sequence: CASSLEWDEQYF. The CDR3 bases are TGCGCCAGCAGCTTGGAGTGGGACGAGCAGTACTTC.

This clonotype was seen at least ten times. The chain recombines TRBV7-6 with TRBJ1-1, with TRBD1 as a possible D gene (5 bases). V was pared by 5 bases and J by 7 bases, with 14 bases between. The germline V gene has CDR1 SGHVS and CDR2 FNYEAQ. The CDR3 loop spans 13 amino acids. The CDR3 reads CASSHQSGVEAFF. The CDR3 DNA reads TGTGCCAGCAGCCATCAGTCGGGGGTTGAAGCTTTCTTT. The full variable domain, with the rest looked up from reference TRBV7-6 and TRBJ1-1, is GAGVSQSPRYKVTKRGQDVALRCDPISGHVSLYWYRQALGQGPEFLTYFNYEAQQDKSGLPNDRFSAERPEGSISTLTIQRTEQRDSAMYRCASSHQSGVEAFFGQGTRLTVV.

The chain links TRBV27 to TRBJ2-7; D is perhaps TRBD1 or TRBD2 (5 bases each). CDR3 size: 13 residues. Trimming cost V 2 bases and J 6 bases, with 11 bases left between them. The germline V gene encodes CDR1 MNHEY and CDR2 SMNVEV (reference sequence). The CDR3 region is CASSLGGPGEQYF. In DNA form, the CDR3 reads TGTGCCAGCAGTTTAGGGGGTCCCGGCGAGCAGTACTTC.

This clonotype was picked up many times. In DNA form, the CDR3 reads TGCAGCGTTGATTGGACAGGGACTAATGAAAAACTGTTTTTT. Translation: CSVDWTGTNEKLFF. V is TRBV29-1 and J is TRBJ1-4, with 8 bases aligning to TRBD1. J gave up 2 bases and V 3 bases, and 2 bases lay outside the gene matches. CDR1 and CDR2 (germline): SQVTM, ANQGSEA. The length of the CDR3 is 14 residues.

This clonotype was seen ten or more times. This sequence joins TRBV29-1 and TRBJ1-1; the D is unclear. CDR3 length: 14 amino acids. Germline loops: CDR1 SQVTM, CDR2 ANQGSEA. Trimming took off 7 bases at V and 0 bases at J, with 15 bases between the two ends. In DNA, the CDR3 is TGCAGCGGAGGTGTTGCGTTCATGAACACTGAAGCTTTCTTT. Its protein is CSGGVAFMNTEAFF.

The sample holds many counts of this clonotype. CDR3 region: CASGLVNAGEDNEQFF. DNA for the CDR3: TGTGCTAGTGGTTTGGTTAACGCAGGGGAGGACAATGAGCAGTTCTTC. The chain has TRBV12-5 and TRBJ2-1; the D call may be TRBD1 or TRBD2 (6 bases each). Trimming shortened V by 0 bases and J by 5 bases, and 14 bases separated the two germline ends. CDR3 length: 16 amino acids. CDR1 and CDR2 (germline): LGHNT, FRNRAP.

In its sample, this clonotype was seen many times. The CDR3 DNA is TGTGCCATCAGTGACCAAGAGACCCAGTACTTC. This gives the protein CAISDQETQYF. J is TRBJ2-5 and V is TRBV10-3; D gene ambiguous. The germline CDR1 and CDR2 sequences are ENHRY and SYGVKD. The CDR3 totals 11 residues. V was clipped by 3 bases and J by 1 base, with 0 bases between them.

V and J are TRBV14 and TRBJ2-7; D is unclear. The CDR3 is made up of 16 amino acids. Trimming removed 4 bases at V and 0 bases at J, with 16 bases between. CDR1 is SGHDN, CDR2 FVKESK, per germline. CDR3 protein: CASSRGKGRTSYEQYF. The CDR3 DNA reads as TGTGCCAGCAGCCGCGGAAAGGGCAGGACCTCCTACGAGCAGTACTTC.

Points on this clonotype: A read error is possible here, since a much larger clone lies one base away. V gene TRBV12-3 or TRBV12-4 combines with J gene TRBJ2-5, with 8 bases that match TRBD1. CDR3 length equals 14 residues. V gave up 6 bases and J gave up 1 base; unmatched junction bases: 4. This chain's CDR3 is CASSPGQAQETQYF. The CDR3 DNA sequence: TGTGCCAGCAGCCCGGGACAGGCCCAAGAGACCCAGTACTTC.

A remark on this clonotype: This may arise from a read error, as a much more abundant clone is one base away. The V call is TRBV7-9, the J call TRBJ1-1; 8 nucleotides match TRBD1. V gave up 8 bases and J gave up 3 bases; unmatched junction bases: 11. Germline V CDR1 and CDR2: SEHNR, FQNEAQ (reference sequence). The CDR3 runs to 15 residues. The CDR3 sequence: CASRPDRGTDTEAFF. Written as DNA, the CDR3 is TGTGCCAGCCGTCCCGACAGGGGAACGGACACTGAAGCTTTCTTT.

This clonotype appeared many times. The rearrangement uses TRBV6-2 or TRBV6-3 and TRBJ2-3, with D perhaps matching TRBD1 or TRBD2 (5 bases each). The CDR3 spans 13 residues. V was shortened by 7 bases and J by 4 bases, with 12 bases between the two germline ends. Germline CDR1 is MNHEY and CDR2 is SVGEGT. CDR3 in DNA: TGTGCCAGCAATCGGGGCCTCGCAGATACGCAGTATTTT. Translated, it gives CASNRGLADTQYF.

A note on this clonotype: Possible read error: a much larger clone is one base away. The chain carries TRBV7-9 and TRBJ1-4, with 7 bases lining up with TRBD1. CDR3 length: 15 residues. Per germline, CDR1 SEHNR and CDR2 FQNEAQ (reference sequence). The CDR3 DNA reads as TGTGCCAGCAGTAGTGGAGGGGGCCCGAATGAAAAACTGTATTTT. Translated: CASSSGGGPNEKLYF.

Concerning this clonotype itself: Sequence at one end of the junction differs from germline and may be a read error. This CDR3 reads CASSVGSPGIGDTEALF. In DNA, the CDR3 is TGTGCCAGCAGCGTAGGTTCCCCTGGGATAGGGGACACTGAAGCTCTCTTT. The rearrangement joins TRBV9 to TRBJ1-1, with a possible D match to TRBD1 (6 bases). This CDR3 spans 17 amino acids. Germline CDR1 and CDR2: SGDLS and YYNGEE.

V usage is TRBV30 and J usage is TRBJ2-7; a weak D match, TRBD1 (6 bases). This CDR3 region has 13 residues. Trimming took 6 bases from V and 6 from J, leaving 18 bases between them. Germline CDR1 is GTSNPN and CDR2 is SVGIG (reference sequence). The DNA of the CDR3 is TGTGCCTGCACACGTGGGGCAGGGGCCGAGCAGTACTTC. Its protein is CACTRGAGAEQYF.

In the case of this clonotype: A read error is possible here, since a much larger clone lies one base away. This rearrangement joins TRBV7-9 to TRBJ1-6, with a tentative D call TRBD1 (5 bases). CDR1 SEHNR and CDR2 FQNEAQ come from the germline V gene (reference sequence). CDR3 size: 15 residues. As DNA, the CDR3 is TGTGCCAGCAAAGTCGACAGCTATTATAATTCACCCCTCCCCTTT. It translates to CASKVDSYYNSPLPF.

This clonotype was seen more than once but under ten times. The chain combines TRBV9 with TRBJ2-2; tentative D call: TRBD1 (7 bases). The CDR3 contains 18 residues. Germline V gene data show CDR1 as SGDLS and CDR2 as YYNGEE. V lost 4 bases to trimming and J lost 5 bases, with 24 bases between them. CDR3 region: CASSIGGTGTALTGELFF. DNA for the CDR3: TGTGCCAGCAGCATAGGAGGGACCGGGACAGCGCTAACCGGGGAGCTGTTTTTT.

The rearrangement uses TRBV4-1 and TRBJ2-5; no clear D. Looked up from germline, CDR1 is MGHRA and CDR2 is YSYEKL. This CDR3 region has 15 residues. Trimming stripped 1 base from V and 1 base from J, with 10 bases between. The DNA of the CDR3 is TGCGCCAGCAGCCAAGGCCTCGGTCTCCAAGAGACCCAGTACTTC. It codes for CASSQGLGLQETQYF.

This clonotype was counted many times. The CDR3 DNA reads as TGTGCCAGCAGTTTAGTGGGGTCCTATAATTCACCCCTCCACTTT. Translation gives CASSLVGSYNSPLHF. The chain recombines TRBV28 with TRBJ1-6; no definite D call. V was pared by 2 bases and J by 1 base, with 6 bases between. CDR3 length equals 15 residues. The germline gives CDR1 MDHEN, CDR2 SYDVKM.

This clonotype has just a few counts. The rearrangement joins TRBV24-1 to TRBJ2-7; no clear D gene. The CDR3 covers 15 residues. Germline-derived CDR1 and CDR2 are KGHDR and SFDVKD. The V end was cut by 3 bases, the J end by 3 bases, with 14 bases between. The CDR3 region is CATSDTRAPLYEQYF. The CDR3 nucleotides are TGTGCCACCAGTGATACCCGGGCCCCTCTCTACGAGCAGTACTTC.

This clonotype was picked up a small number of times. CDR3 residues: CASSSDYLGEKLFF. CDR3 coding DNA: TGTGCCAGCAGCTCGGACTACTTAGGTGAAAAACTGTTTTTT. The chain combines TRBV5-6 with TRBJ1-4; unclear D gene. The CDR3 length is 14 residues. Germline CDR1 SGHDT, CDR2 YYEEEE. Trimming left V 3 bases short and J 7 bases short, with 13 bases between. Drawing the rest from reference TRBV5-6 and TRBJ1-4, the complete variable domain is DAGVTQSPTHLIKTRGQQVTLRCSPKSGHDTVSWYQQALGQGPQFIFQYYEEEERQRGNFPDRFSGHQFPNYSSELNVNALLLGDSALYLCASSSDYLGEKLFFGSGTQLSVL.

In this sample, this clonotype turned up many times. This rearrangement joins TRBV7-9 to TRBJ2-5; 9 positions agree with TRBD2. Per germline, CDR1 SEHNR and CDR2 FQNEAQ (reference sequence). CDR3 length equals 16 residues. V was pared by 5 bases and J by 1 base, with 8 bases of the junction left unmatched. CDR3 in amino acids: CASSPYLAGIQETQYF. For the CDR3, the DNA is TGTGCCAGCAGCCCCTACCTAGCGGGGATCCAAGAGACCCAGTACTTC. Full variable domain (rest looked up from reference TRBV7-9 and TRBJ2-5): DTGVSQNPRHKITKRGQNVTFRCDPISEHNRLYWYRQTLGQGPEFLTYFQNEAQLEKSRLLSDRFSAERPKGSFSTLEIQRTEQGDSAMYLCASSPYLAGIQETQYFGPGTRLLVL.

On this clonotype: The conserved phenylalanine or tryptophan is not found at the CDR3 terminus, so this likely reflects a read error. The V gene is TRBV6-2 or TRBV6-3, the J gene TRBJ1-5; maybe TRBD1 (6 bases). The CDR3 loop spans 14 amino acids. In germline, CDR1 is MNHEY, CDR2 SVGEGT. The ends were cut back, 2 bases at V and 5 bases at J, with 10 bases in the middle. CDR3 nucleotide sequence: TGTGCCAGCAGTTACCTGGACAGAGATCAGCCCCAGCATCTT. It translates to CASSYLDRDQPQHL.

Turning to this clonotype: The junction departs from germline at one end; a sequencing error may be responsible. The chain carries TRBV6-5 and TRBJ2-2; D possibly uses TRBD1 or TRBD2 (5 bases each). This CDR3 has 17 amino acids. CDR1 and CDR2 (germline): MNHEY, SVGAGI. CDR3 DNA: TGTGCCAGCAGTTACGGGGCCCAGGCCCCAGGCACCGGGGAGCTGGTTTTT. It is translated as CASSYGAQAPGTGELVF.